This T cell receptor (beta chain) was recorded in a study of cytomegalovirus exposure and HLA in healthy donors. The study's findings and limits: A later analysis linked a missense variant in DCLRE1C to the trimming of TCR beta V and J genes. Cytomegalovirus association was assigned to about 150 TCR beta chains. The availability of immune exposure information extended only to CMV serostatus.

With respect to this clone: The antigen is not known. The sample holds other DNA sequences that translate to the same CDR3.

The PCR made use of 60 Vbeta and 13 Jbeta primers. Produced via immunoSEQ multiplex PCR; TCRdb's table is partial and in-frame only. The data contain roughly 160,000 clones, around 88% of them seen just once; the ten biggest clones take up 0.85%. CDR3 size: 15 residues. V was cut by 0 bases and J by 0 bases, with 6 bases left in between. Germline values: CDR1 LNHNV, CDR2 YYDKDF (reference sequence). This receptor was obtained from a woman aged 25 to 39 in good health and CMV-seronegative. Sequences were obtained from PBMCs. The chain joins TRBV15 to TRBJ1-5; tentatively, D is TRBD1 (5 bases). The CDR3 region has the DNA TGTGCCACCAGCAGAGACCAGGGTAGCAATCAGCCCCAGCATTTT. Translating gives CATSRDQGSNQPQHF.